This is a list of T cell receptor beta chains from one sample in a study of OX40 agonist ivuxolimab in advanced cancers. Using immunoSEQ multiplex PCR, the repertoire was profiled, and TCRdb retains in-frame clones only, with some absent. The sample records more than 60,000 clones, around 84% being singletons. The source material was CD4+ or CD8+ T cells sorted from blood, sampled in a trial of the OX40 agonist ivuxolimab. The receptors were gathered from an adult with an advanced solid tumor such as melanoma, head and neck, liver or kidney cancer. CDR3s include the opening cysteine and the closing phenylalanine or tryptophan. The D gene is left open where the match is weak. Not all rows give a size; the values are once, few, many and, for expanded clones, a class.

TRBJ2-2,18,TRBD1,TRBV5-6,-,CASSQRRGLLKNPGELFF,TGTGCCAGCAGCCAACGAAGGGGGCTCCTTAAAAACCCCGGGGAGCTGTTTTTT
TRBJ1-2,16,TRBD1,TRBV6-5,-,CASSYSGQGIFYGYTF,TGTGCCAGCAGTTACTCGGGACAGGGGATCTTCTATGGCTACACCTTC
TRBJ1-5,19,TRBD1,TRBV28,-,CASSIYRDRGSYSNQPQHF,TGTGCCAGCAGCATTTACCGGGACAGGGGGAGCTATAGCAATCAGCCCCAGCATTTT
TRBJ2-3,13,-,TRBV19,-,CASSISGTDTQYF,TGTGCCAGTAGTATCAGCGGCACAGATACGCAGTATTTT
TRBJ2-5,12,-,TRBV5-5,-,CASARGSETQYF,TGTGCCAGCGCCAGAGGTTCAGAGACCCAGTACTTC
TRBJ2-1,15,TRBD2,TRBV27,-,CASSGLAGGGNEQFF,TGTGCCAGCAGTGGACTAGCGGGTGGGGGGAATGAGCAGTTCTTC
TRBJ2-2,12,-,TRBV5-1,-,CASSPATGELFF,TGCGCCAGCAGCCCCGCCACCGGGGAGCTGTTTTTT
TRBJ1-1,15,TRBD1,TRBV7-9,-,CASSLVQGVISEAFF,TGTGCCAGCAGCTTAGTGCAGGGGGTGATCAGTGAAGCTTTCTTT
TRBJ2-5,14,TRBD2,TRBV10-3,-,CATRLAGDRETQYF,TGTGCCACCCGACTAGCGGGAGATCGGGAGACCCAGTACTTC
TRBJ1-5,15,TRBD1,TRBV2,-,CASRIRQGVGQPQHF,TGTGCCAGCAGGATCCGACAGGGGGTAGGTCAGCCCCAGCATTTT
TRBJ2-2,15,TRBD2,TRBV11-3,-,CASSLSGSAAGELFF,TGTGCCAGCAGCTTGAGCGGGAGTGCGGCCGGGGAGCTGTTTTTT
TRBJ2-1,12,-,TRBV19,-,CAGRGKHNEQFF,TGTGCCGGCCGGGGAAAACACAATGAGCAGTTCTTC
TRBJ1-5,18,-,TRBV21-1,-,CASTYPGTEKYSNQPQHF,TGTGCCAGCACCTATCCCGGGACAGAAAAGTATAGCAATCAGCCCCAGCATTTT
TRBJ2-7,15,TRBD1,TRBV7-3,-,CASSPTGELTYEQYF,TGTGCCAGCAGCCCAACAGGGGAATTAACCTACGAGCAGTACTTC
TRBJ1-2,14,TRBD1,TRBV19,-,CASSITGGGYGYTF,TGTGCCAGTAGTATAACAGGGGGCGGGTATGGCTACACCTTC
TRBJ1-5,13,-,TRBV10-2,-,CASSESRGQPQHF,TGCGCCAGCAGTGAGTCGAGGGGGCAGCCCCAGCATTTT
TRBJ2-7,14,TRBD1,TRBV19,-,CASSIRDSPYEQYF,TGTGCCAGTAGTATCCGGGACAGCCCCTACGAGCAGTACTTC
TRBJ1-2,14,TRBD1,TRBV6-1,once,CASTRDRENYGYTF,TGTGCCAGCACCCGGGACAGGGAAAACTATGGCTACACCTTC
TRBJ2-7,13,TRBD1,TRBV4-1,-,CASSRQGPYEQYF,TGCGCCAGCAGCCGACAGGGTCCCTACGAGCAGTACTTC
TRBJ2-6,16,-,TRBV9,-,CASSASRYSGANVLTF,TGTGCCAGCAGCGCTTCAAGATACTCTGGGGCCAACGTCCTGACTTTC
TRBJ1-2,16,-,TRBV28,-,CASSPRGTILADGYTF,TGTGCCAGCAGTCCTCGCGGGACAATCCTCGCGGATGGCTACACCTTC
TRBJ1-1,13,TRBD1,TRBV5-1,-,CASSTQGNTEAFF,TGCGCCAGCAGCACACAGGGGAATACTGAAGCTTTCTTT
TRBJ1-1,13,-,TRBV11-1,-,CASSVEVNTEAFF,TGTGCCAGCAGCGTAGAGGTCAACACTGAAGCTTTCTTT
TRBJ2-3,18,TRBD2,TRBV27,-,CASSLRIAGVERTDTQYF,TGTGCCAGCAGTTTAAGGATAGCGGGAGTGGAAAGGACAGATACGCAGTATTTT
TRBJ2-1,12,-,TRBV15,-,CATSSSDNEQFF,TGTGCCACCAGCAGCAGTGACAATGAGCAGTTCTTC
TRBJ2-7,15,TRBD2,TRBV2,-,CASSREGLASYEQYF,TGTGCCAGCAGCCGAGAGGGACTAGCGTCCTACGAGCAGTACTTC
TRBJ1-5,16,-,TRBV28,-,CASIIRGHLSNQPQHF,TGTGCCAGCATTATAAGAGGACACCTTAGCAATCAGCCCCAGCATTTT
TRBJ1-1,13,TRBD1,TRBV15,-,CAIRTGWETEAFF,TGTGCCATCCGGACAGGGTGGGAGACTGAAGCTTTCTTT
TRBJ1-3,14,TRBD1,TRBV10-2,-,CASSEGQGRNTIYF,TGCGCCAGCAGTGAGGGACAGGGACGAAACACCATATATTTT
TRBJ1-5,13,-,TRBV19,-,CASSIQGNQSQHF,TGTGCCAGTAGTATACAGGGGAATCAGTCCCAGCATTTT
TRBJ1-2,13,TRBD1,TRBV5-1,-,CASSLETGYGYTF,TGCGCCAGCAGCTTGGAGACAGGGTATGGCTACACCTTC
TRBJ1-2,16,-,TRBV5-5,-,CASSSRPYTNTYGYTF,TGTGCCAGCAGCTCCCGACCGTACACCAACACATATGGCTACACCTTC
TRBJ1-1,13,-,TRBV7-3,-,CASSLTVNTEAFF,TGTGCCAGCAGCTTAACGGTTAACACTGAAGCTTTCTTT
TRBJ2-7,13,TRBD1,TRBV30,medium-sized,CACNRGFTYEQYF,TGTGCCTGTAACAGGGGCTTTACCTACGAGCAGTACTTC
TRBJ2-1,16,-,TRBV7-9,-,CASSLYGPPPYNEQFF,TGTGCCAGCAGCTTGTACGGACCACCACCATACAATGAGCAGTTCTTC
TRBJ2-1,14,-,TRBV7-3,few,CASSFRGMDNEQFF,TGTGCCAGCAGCTTCAGGGGAATGGACAATGAGCAGTTCTTC
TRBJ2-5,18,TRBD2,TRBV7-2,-,CASSESFTSGGGQETQYF,TGTGCCAGCAGCGAATCGTTCACTAGCGGGGGGGGACAAGAGACCCAGTACTTC
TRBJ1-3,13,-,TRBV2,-,CASERDSGNTIYF,TGTGCCAGCGAGAGGGATTCTGGAAACACCATATATTTT
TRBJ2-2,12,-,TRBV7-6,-,CASSLWDGELFF,TGTGCCAGCAGCTTGTGGGACGGGGAGCTGTTTTTT
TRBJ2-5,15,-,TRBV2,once,CASSGGIGQQETQYF,TGTGCCAGCAGTGGGGGGATCGGGCAACAAGAGACCCAGTACTTC
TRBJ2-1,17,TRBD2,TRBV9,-,CASSPSLAGGTYNEQFF,TGTGCCAGCAGCCCCTCCTTAGCGGGAGGTACCTACAATGAGCAGTTCTTC